The present TCR beta chain was sequenced within a study of blood T cell repertoires in COVID-19. Whole-study context: There were acute and convalescent COVID-19 samples, and they came from the United States, Italy and Spain. Sources were T cells, B-cell-depleted T cells, or PBMCs; the material itself was cDNA or gDNA.

Authors' processing steps: Amplified reference gene primers provided the basis for estimating nucleated cell counts. Assay used: immunoSEQ multiplex PCR; TCRdb lists only in-frame clones, some missing. The DNA gave D and trimming, while V, J and clone size come from that table. The sample holds about 340,000 clones, around 88% seen once. V lost 2 bases, J lost 4 bases, and 15 bases lay in between. CDR3 length: 15 residues. Germline loops: CDR1 SEHNR, CDR2 FQNEAQ (reference sequence). The chain links TRBV7-9 to TRBJ2-7, with D perhaps matching TRBD1 (5 bases). Specimen: peripheral blood. This clonotype was obtained from a man aged 25-45 years with active or convalescent COVID-19. CDR3 sequence (DNA): TGTGCCAGCAGCTTACTCGGACAACCAGATTACGAGCAGTACTTC. Residues: CASSLLGQPDYEQYF. The full variable domain, rest sourced from reference TRBV7-9 and TRBJ2-7, is DTGVSQNPRHKITKRGQNVTFRCDPISEHNRLYWYRQTLGQGPEFLTYFQNEAQLEKSRLLSDRFSAERPKGSFSTLEIQRTEQGDSAMYLCASSLLGQPDYEQYFGPGTRLTVT.